This is a list of T cell receptor beta chains from one sample in a study of blood T cell repertoires in COVID-19. Profiled with immunoSEQ multiplex PCR; TCRdb holds only in-frame clones, not every one. Here the sample spans roughly 240,000 clones, approximately 88% being singletons. Sequencing used PBMCs or T cells enriched from blood (not recorded which). These receptors all come from a woman aged 40 to 50 with acute COVID-19. The conserved cysteine and the conserved F or W are not part of the CDR3 here. Each record gives: J gene, D gene, V gene, CDR3 protein. D genes are given only for firm matches.

TRBJ2-5 TRBD2 TRBV9 ASSFSGTSGRAAETQY
TRBJ1-1 . TRBV20-1 SASVETEAF
TRBJ2-1 TRBD2 TRBV3-1/TRBV3-2 ASSQRLAGAGNEQF
TRBJ1-2 TRBD1 TRBV5-5 ASSFGTGGSNYGYT
TRBJ1-1 . TRBV5-1 ASSFPGNANTEAF
TRBJ1-1 . TRBV5-1 ASSLRGNTEAF
TRBJ1-5 TRBD1 TRBV6-2/TRBV6-3 ASSPETGARNQPQH
TRBJ2-3 . TRBV7-2 ASSHVGSLPADTQY
TRBJ2-2 . TRBV4-1 ASSPGQNTGELF
TRBJ2-3 TRBD1 TRBV19 ASSPDRTGRSDTQY
TRBJ1-5 . TRBV15 ATSRDRAGFNQPQH
TRBJ2-3 TRBD2 TRBV7-9 ASSRASGNADTQY
TRBJ2-2 TRBD2 TRBV2 ASSESTIAGGLYTGELF
TRBJ1-2 TRBD1 TRBV7-2 ASSSTGQLRLGANYGYT
TRBJ1-2 . TRBV24-1 ATSDPGREDYGYT
TRBJ1-2 . TRBV3-1/TRBV3-2 ASSQDSANYGYT
TRBJ1-5 . TRBV5-5 ASSLVLAGGSNQPQH
TRBJ2-2 TRBD1 TRBV24-1 ATSDPNRGSGELF
TRBJ1-3 . TRBV18 ASSRGGPGNTIY
TRBJ2-2 TRBD2 TRBV11-3 ASSPSGTRDTGELF
TRBJ1-2 . TRBV7-8 ASSLMAGARDYGYT